The source of this TCR beta chain is a study of liver allograft versus peripheral blood T cells. Study summary: Peripheral blood of the recipients supplied T cell receptor repertoires that were compared with those in transplanted livers.

Study results and limitations: Reported data describe T cell receptor repertoires within liver allografts as differing from those in peripheral blood.

This clonotype is labeled medium-sized. Antigen unknown. Germline V gives CDR1 MNHNS, CDR2 SASEGT. This CDR3 spans 12 amino acids. Trimming left V 4 bases short and J 6 bases short, with 6 bases between. TCRdb reprocessed the reads via MiXCR and lists one record per CDR3 protein. Here the sample spans about 8,400 distinct CDR3 sequences, roughly a sixth being singletons. This receptor was obtained from a human patient who had a liver transplant. Some T cells may possibly be graft donor cells. The chain carries TRBV6-1 and TRBJ1-4, with D unclear. The CDR3 nucleotides read TGTGCCAGCAGTGGGACGGATGAAAAACTGTTTTTT. Protein: CASSGTDEKLFF.